Shown below are 24 T cell receptor beta chains from a single sample sequenced in a study of blood T cell repertoires in COVID-19. Assay used: immunoSEQ multiplex PCR; TCRdb lists only in-frame clones, some missing. This table has around 250,000 clones, under 85% appearing once. Sequenced: peripheral blood. These receptors came from a young man who had recovered from COVID-19.

V is TRBV7-2 and J is TRBJ1-2; D call uncertain. The CDR3 length is 15 residues. V gave up 2 bases and J gave up 7 bases, with 17 bases separating them. Germline CDR1 reads SGHTA; CDR2 reads FQGNSA. This CDR3 is CASSLPALQSSGYTF. The CDR3 region has the DNA TGTGCCAGCAGCTTACCGGCCCTACAGAGTTCTGGCTACACCTTC.

J is TRBJ1-3 and V is TRBV7-6; TRBD1 agrees at 9 bases. The CDR3 covers 17 residues. Germline assignment: CDR1 SGHVS and CDR2 FNYEAQ. J was trimmed by 8 bases and V by 0 bases; bases with no gene match: 11. CDR3: CASSLAPGGQGGDTIYF. The CDR3 nucleotides are TGTGCCAGCAGCTTAGCACCGGGGGGACAGGGAGGAGACACCATATATTTT.

The V gene is TRBV5-1, the J gene TRBJ1-1, with no clear D. From germline, CDR1 is SGHRS and CDR2 YFSETQ. Between the trimmed V and J ends, which lost 0 bases and 4 bases, there was a span of 10 bases. The CDR3 loop spans 14 amino acids. This chain's CDR3 is CASSLVEGGTEAFF. In nucleotides, the CDR3 is TGCGCCAGCAGCTTGGTAGAGGGCGGCACTGAAGCTTTCTTT.

The chain is built from TRBV6-5 and TRBJ2-2, with 7 bases that match TRBD1. The CDR3 extends over 14 amino acids. Germline values: CDR1 MNHEY, CDR2 SVGAGI. V was pared by 6 bases and J by 3 bases, with 4 bases of the junction left unmatched. CDR3 DNA sequence: TGTGCCAGCAGGACAGGGTACGACACCGGGGAGCTGTTTTTT. Translation gives CASRTGYDTGELFF.

This sequence joins TRBV5-4 and TRBJ1-2; tentative D call: TRBD1 (6 bases). The CDR3 loop spans 14 amino acids. The germline V gene has CDR1 SGHNT and CDR2 YYREEE (reference sequence). V dropped 4 bases and J dropped 4 bases, with 14 bases sitting between them. The CDR3: CASSAPTGTYGYTF. In DNA, the CDR3 is TGTGCCAGCAGCGCTCCTACAGGGACCTATGGCTACACCTTC.

The genes are TRBV27 and TRBJ2-5; 7 bases are a match to TRBD2. The germline gives CDR1 MNHEY, CDR2 SMNVEV (reference sequence). The CDR3 is 13 residues long. V lost 4 bases to trimming and J lost 3 bases; unmatched junction nucleotides: 2. The CDR3: CASSYAGEETQYF. Here the CDR3 DNA reads TGTGCCAGCAGTTACGCGGGGGAAGAGACCCAGTACTTC.

The chain carries TRBV12-3 or TRBV12-4 and TRBJ1-2; a possible D gene is TRBD1 (5 bases). Trimming left V 6 bases short and J 3 bases short, with 11 bases between. The CDR3 runs to 13 residues. The CDR3 sequence: CASRQTEHYGYTF. The CDR3 DNA reads as TGTGCCAGCAGGCAGACAGAACACTATGGCTACACCTTC.

The rearrangement uses TRBV27 and TRBJ1-2; TRBD1 aligns across 12 bases. Trimming removed 3 bases from V and 6 bases from J; junction bases left unmatched: 5. The CDR3 contains 15 residues. Germline CDR1 reads MNHEY; CDR2 reads SMNVEV (reference sequence). The CDR3 DNA sequence: TGTGCCAGCAGTTTTGGGACAGGGGGCAACCATGGCTACACCTTC. This gives the protein CASSFGTGGNHGYTF.

The gene calls are TRBV19 and TRBJ2-2; 9 bases match TRBD2. Losses at the gene ends were 1 base for V and 6 bases for J; bases not matched to a gene: 6. The CDR3 spans 16 residues. CDR1 is LNHDA, CDR2 SQIVND, per germline (reference sequence). As DNA, the CDR3 is TGTGCCAGTAGTATAGGGGTTAGCGGGGGACCCGGGGAGCTGTTTTTT. It encodes CASSIGVSGGPGELFF.

The genes are TRBV7-6 and TRBJ2-6; perhaps TRBD2 as D (5 bases). Trimming took 5 bases from V and 0 from J, leaving 11 bases between them. CDR3 size: 16 residues. Germline V lookup: CDR1 SGHVS, CDR2 FNYEAQ. This chain's CDR3 is CASSLQRDSGANVLTF. The CDR3 DNA is TGTGCCAGCAGCCTGCAACGGGACTCTGGGGCCAACGTCCTGACTTTC.

The count of this clone is one. The chain uses TRBV2 and TRBJ2-7, with a possible D match to TRBD2 (5 bases). CDR1 is SNHLY, CDR2 FYNNEI, per germline. CDR3 length equals 16 residues. Between the trimmed V and J ends, which lost 6 bases and 2 bases, there was a span of 20 bases. CDR3 loop: CASSEPGKLGTYEQYF. For the CDR3, the DNA is TGTGCCAGCAGCGAACCGGGAAAACTAGGGACCTACGAGCAGTACTTC.

This rearrangement joins TRBV11-2 to TRBJ2-7; TRBD2 might be the D (6 bases). Germline V gene lookup returns CDR1 SGHAT and CDR2 FQNNGV. V was cut by 5 bases and J by 3 bases, with 14 bases left in between. This CDR3 spans 14 amino acids. CDR3 DNA sequence: TGTGCCAGCAGCGCGGGACCAGAAGGCTACGAGCAGTACTTC. Translating gives CASSAGPEGYEQYF.

The chain recombines TRBV5-8 with TRBJ1-1; D possibly corresponds to TRBD1 (5 bases). Germline assignment: CDR1 SGHTS and CDR2 YDEGEE. Between the trimmed V and J ends, which lost 4 bases and 7 bases, there was a span of 17 bases. This CDR3 has 14 residues. CDR3 sequence reads: CASSRQVGGGEAFF. As DNA, the CDR3 is TGTGCCAGCAGCCGGCAGGTCGGGGGAGGTGAAGCTTTCTTT.

The chain is built from TRBV11-3 and TRBJ1-1, with TRBD1 matching 10 bases. This CDR3 is built from 14 residues. The J segment lost 3 bases and the V segment lost 3 bases, leaving 1 base of the junction unmatched. CDR1 is SGHNT, CDR2 YENEEA, per germline. Here the CDR3 DNA reads TGTGCCAGCAGCTTGGGACAGGGGTACACTGAAGCTTTCTTT. This codes for CASSLGQGYTEAFF.

The V call is TRBV5-1, the J call TRBJ1-1; 7 bases align to TRBD1. Trimming cost V 4 bases and J 1 base; bases outside gene matches: 4. Germline-derived CDR1 and CDR2 are SGHRS and YFSETQ. The CDR3 runs to 14 residues. The CDR3: CASSRGQANTEAFF. The CDR3 nucleotides read TGCGCCAGCAGCAGAGGACAGGCGAACACTGAAGCTTTCTTT.

This clone was counted once. V usage is TRBV7-6 and J usage is TRBJ2-7, with TRBD2 matching 8 bases. Germline loops: CDR1 SGHVS, CDR2 FNYEAQ. V gave up 5 bases and J gave up 1 base; unmatched junction bases: 16. This CDR3 region has 18 residues. CDR3 region: CASSQSPISRGESYEQYV. The CDR3 nucleotides are TGTGCCAGCAGCCAGTCCCCCATTTCGCGGGGGGAGTCCTACGAGCAGTACGTC.

CDR3 amino acids: CASGTGGYEQYF. In DNA form, the CDR3 reads TGTGCCAGTGGGACAGGGGGCTACGAGCAGTACTTC. V gene TRBV19 combines with J gene TRBJ2-7; 11 positions match TRBD1. The CDR3 contains 12 residues. V trimming: 8 bases; J trimming: 3 bases; junction bases outside the gene matches: 0. Looked up from germline, CDR1 is LNHDA and CDR2 is SQIVND (reference sequence).

This rearrangement joins TRBV6-6 to TRBJ1-5; D possibly corresponds to TRBD1 (6 bases). The germline V gene encodes CDR1 MNHNY and CDR2 SVGAGI (reference sequence). The CDR3 spans 15 residues. V lost 5 bases and J 0 bases, leaving 11 bases between the germline ends. The CDR3 loop reads CASSLRGYSNQPQHF. The DNA of the CDR3 is TGTGCCAGCAGTCTCAGGGGTTATAGCAATCAGCCCCAGCATTTT.

The V and J genes are TRBV2 and TRBJ2-6; D is possibly TRBD1 (5 bases). CDR3 size: 15 residues. V was clipped by 6 bases and J by 2 bases, with 11 bases between them. Germline values: CDR1 SNHLY, CDR2 FYNNEI. The CDR3 sequence is CASRETAPGANVLTF. CDR3 nucleotide sequence: TGTGCCAGCAGAGAGACAGCTCCTGGGGCCAACGTCCTGACTTTC.

Here the CDR3 DNA reads TGTGCCAGCAGTTTATCCGGACTCACCCCTCGGGGCTACACCTTC. The encoded protein is CASSLSGLTPRGYTF. This chain joins TRBV27 and TRBJ1-2, with no clear D. Germline CDR1 MNHEY, CDR2 SMNVEV (reference sequence). This CDR3 contains 15 residues. Trimming left V 0 bases short and J 8 bases short, with 16 bases between.

The V gene is TRBV3-1 (or the pseudogene TRBV3-2), the J gene TRBJ1-6; D is unresolved. V was shortened by 4 bases and J by 7 bases, with 8 bases between the two germline ends. This CDR3 is 13 amino acids long. CDR1 is LGHDT and CDR2 is YNNKEL in the germline V gene (reference sequence). The CDR3 nucleotides are TGTGCCAGCAGCCCGAGGGCGAATTCACCCCTCCACTTT. It codes for CASSPRANSPLHF.

The chain links TRBV28 to TRBJ1-6; TRBD1 agrees at 7 bases. CDR3 length: 15 amino acids. The V and J ends lost 6 bases and 3 bases, in that order; junction bases with no gene match: 5. The germline V gene has CDR1 MDHEN and CDR2 SYDVKM. CDR3 sequence (DNA): TGTGCCAGCAGACAGGGGTCGTACTATAATTCACCCCTCCACTTT. Protein product: CASRQGSYYNSPLHF.

The sample holds one count of this clone. The chain has TRBV5-1 and TRBJ2-3; D is unresolved. The CDR3 loop spans 14 amino acids. Germline values: CDR1 SGHRS, CDR2 YFSETQ. V lost 0 bases and J 6 bases, leaving 11 bases between the germline ends. The CDR3 DNA reads as TGCGCCAGCAGCTTGGGAGAGTACGCGGATACGCAGTATTTT. Translation gives CASSLGEYADTQYF.

This chain links TRBV27 with TRBJ1-1, with D tentatively TRBD1 (6 bases). The V end lost 2 bases, the J end lost 1 base, and 11 bases lay between the germline ends. CDR3 length equals 15 residues. The germline V gene has CDR1 MNHEY and CDR2 SMNVEV (reference sequence). This chain's CDR3 is CASSLNSRGNTEAFF. The CDR3, as DNA: TGTGCCAGCAGTTTAAACTCCAGGGGGAACACTGAAGCTTTCTTT.